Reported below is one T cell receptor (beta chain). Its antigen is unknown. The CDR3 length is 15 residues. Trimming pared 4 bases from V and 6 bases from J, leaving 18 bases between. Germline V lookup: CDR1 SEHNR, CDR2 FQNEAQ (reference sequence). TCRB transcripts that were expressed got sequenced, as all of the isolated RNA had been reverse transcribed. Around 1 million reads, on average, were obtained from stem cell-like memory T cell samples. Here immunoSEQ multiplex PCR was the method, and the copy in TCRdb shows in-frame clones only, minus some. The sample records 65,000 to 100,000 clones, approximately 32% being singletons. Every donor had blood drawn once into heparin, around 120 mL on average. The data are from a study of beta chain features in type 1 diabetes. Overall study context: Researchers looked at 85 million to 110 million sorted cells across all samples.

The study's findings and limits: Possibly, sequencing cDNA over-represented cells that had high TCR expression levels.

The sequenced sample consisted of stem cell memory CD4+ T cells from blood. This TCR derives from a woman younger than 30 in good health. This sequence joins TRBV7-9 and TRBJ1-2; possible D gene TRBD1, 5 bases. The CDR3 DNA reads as TGTGCCAGCAGCTCTCAATTAGGGGCAACCCATGGCTACACCTTC. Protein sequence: CASSSQLGATHGYTF.